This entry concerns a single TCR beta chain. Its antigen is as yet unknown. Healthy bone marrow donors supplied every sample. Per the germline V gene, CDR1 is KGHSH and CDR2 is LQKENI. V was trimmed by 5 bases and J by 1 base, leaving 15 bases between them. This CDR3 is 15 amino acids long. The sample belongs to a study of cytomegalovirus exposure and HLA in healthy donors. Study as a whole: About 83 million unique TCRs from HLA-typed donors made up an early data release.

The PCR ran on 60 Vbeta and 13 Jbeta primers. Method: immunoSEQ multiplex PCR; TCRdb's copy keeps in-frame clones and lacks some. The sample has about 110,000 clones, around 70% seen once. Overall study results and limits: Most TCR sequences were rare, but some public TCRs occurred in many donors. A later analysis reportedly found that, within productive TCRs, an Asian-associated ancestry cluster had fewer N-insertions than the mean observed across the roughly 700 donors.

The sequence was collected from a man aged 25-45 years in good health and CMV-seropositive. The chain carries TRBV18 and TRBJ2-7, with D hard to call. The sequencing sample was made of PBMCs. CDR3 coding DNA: TGTGCCAGCTCATCCCAACAAAGCGCGTCCTACGAGCAGTACTTC. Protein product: CASSSQQSASYEQYF.